These T cell receptor beta chains were read from a single sample in a study of blood T cell repertoires in COVID-19. The data were produced by immunoSEQ multiplex PCR, yet TCRdb's version contains in-frame clones alone and is incomplete. The table shows fewer than 450,000 clones, with over 75% occurring only once. What was sequenced was PBMCs or T cells enriched from blood (not recorded which). Receptor source: a middle-aged woman with acute COVID-19. CDR3s include the opening cysteine and the closing phenylalanine or tryptophan. The D gene is left open where the match is weak. Clone size is shown for a subset of rows, as once, few, many or a class of expanded clone.

CDR3aa: CATSEGTGGPTVGYTF
CDR3nt: TGTGCCACCAGTGAAGGGACAGGGGGTCCCACAGTCGGCTACACCTTC
abundance: .
j_gene: TRBJ1-2
d_gene: TRBD1
v_gene: TRBV24-1

CDR3aa: CASSQADSRRHGYTF
CDR3nt: TGCGCCAGCAGCCAAGCTGACAGTCGAAGACATGGCTACACCTTC
abundance: .
j_gene: TRBJ1-2
d_gene: .
v_gene: TRBV4-1

CDR3aa: CASSFTSADTQYF
CDR3nt: TGTGCCAGCAGTTTCACTAGCGCAGATACGCAGTATTTT
abundance: .
j_gene: TRBJ2-3
d_gene: TRBD2
v_gene: TRBV27

CDR3aa: CASSIWGDLFF
CDR3nt: TGCGCCAGCAGTATCTGGGGGGATCTATTCTTC
abundance: .
j_gene: TRBJ2-1
d_gene: .
v_gene: TRBV5-1

CDR3aa: CASSPGQSYSGNTIYF
CDR3nt: TGTGCCAGCAGTCCCGGACAGTCCTACTCTGGAAACACCATATATTTT
abundance: few
j_gene: TRBJ1-3
d_gene: .
v_gene: TRBV2

CDR3aa: CASSLGTGPYGYTF
CDR3nt: TGTGCCAGCAGCTTAGGGACAGGGCCTTATGGCTACACCTTC
abundance: .
j_gene: TRBJ1-2
d_gene: TRBD1
v_gene: TRBV7-2

CDR3aa: CSARGTYEQYF
CDR3nt: TGCAGCGCCCGGGGTACCTACGAGCAGTACTTC
abundance: once
j_gene: TRBJ2-7
d_gene: .
v_gene: TRBV29-1

CDR3aa: CARSPHRRGSQPQHF
CDR3nt: TGTGCCAGAAGCCCTCATAGGAGGGGAAGTCAGCCCCAGCATTTT
abundance: .
j_gene: TRBJ1-5
d_gene: .
v_gene: TRBV5-3

CDR3aa: CASSLGREGEQYF
CDR3nt: TGTGCCAGCAGCTTGGGGAGGGAAGGCGAGCAGTACTTC
abundance: .
j_gene: TRBJ2-7
d_gene: .
v_gene: TRBV5-4

CDR3aa: CASSTQQGSTLHF
CDR3nt: TGTGCCAGTAGTACCCAACAGGGATCAACCCTCCACTTT
abundance: .
j_gene: TRBJ1-6
d_gene: .
v_gene: TRBV19

CDR3aa: CASSSPGVPQYF
CDR3nt: TGTGCCAGCAGTTCGCCCGGGGTACCGCAGTATTTT
abundance: .
j_gene: TRBJ2-3
d_gene: .
v_gene: TRBV6-5

CDR3aa: CASSLAAANEQFF
CDR3nt: TGCGCCAGCAGCTTGGCAGCGGCGAATGAGCAGTTCTTC
abundance: .
j_gene: TRBJ2-1
d_gene: .
v_gene: TRBV5-1

CDR3aa: CASSQDGTNEKLFF
CDR3nt: TGTGCCAGCAGCCAAGACGGTACTAATGAAAAACTGTTTTTT
abundance: .
j_gene: TRBJ1-4
d_gene: .
v_gene: TRBV4-2

CDR3aa: CASSRSGGAEEQFF
CDR3nt: TGTGCCAGCAGCCGTAGCGGGGGGGCGGAGGAGCAGTTCTTC
abundance: .
j_gene: TRBJ2-1
d_gene: TRBD2
v_gene: TRBV9

CDR3aa: CASSQAETVPNEKLFF
CDR3nt: TGCGCCAGCAGCCAGGCCGAGACAGTACCAAATGAAAAACTGTTTTTT
abundance: .
j_gene: TRBJ1-4
d_gene: .
v_gene: TRBV4-1

CDR3aa: CASSLDRIIGTGSYEQYF
CDR3nt: TGCGCCAGCAGCTTGGATCGGATCATAGGGACAGGCTCCTACGAGCAGTACTTC
abundance: .
j_gene: TRBJ2-7
d_gene: TRBD1
v_gene: TRBV5-1

CDR3aa: CASGLREEGANVLTF
CDR3nt: TGTGCTAGTGGTTTGCGGGAAGAAGGGGCCAACGTCCTGACTTTC
abundance: .
j_gene: TRBJ2-6
d_gene: .
v_gene: TRBV12-5

CDR3aa: CASRETGLPDEKLFF
CDR3nt: TGCGCCAGCAGAGAAACGGGACTCCCAGACGAAAAACTGTTTTTT
abundance: .
j_gene: TRBJ1-4
d_gene: .
v_gene: TRBV4-1

CDR3aa: CASSFGTGSTDTQYF
CDR3nt: TGTGCCAGCAGCTTCGGGACTGGGAGCACAGATACGCAGTATTTT
abundance: .
j_gene: TRBJ2-3
d_gene: .
v_gene: TRBV7-8

CDR3aa: CATSRRGADTEAFF
CDR3nt: TGTGCCACCAGCAGGCGGGGGGCCGACACTGAAGCTTTCTTT
abundance: .
j_gene: TRBJ1-1
d_gene: .
v_gene: TRBV15

CDR3aa: CATSRAGMNTEAFF
CDR3nt: TGTGCCACCAGCAGAGCCGGGATGAACACTGAAGCTTTCTTT
abundance: few
j_gene: TRBJ1-1
d_gene: .
v_gene: TRBV15

CDR3aa: CASSKTFSYEQYF
CDR3nt: TGTGCCAGCAGTAAGACATTTTCCTACGAGCAGTACTTC
abundance: .
j_gene: TRBJ2-7
d_gene: .
v_gene: TRBV6-5

CDR3aa: CASSEVGQKNYGYTF
CDR3nt: TGTGCCAGCAGTGAAGTCGGACAGAAAAACTATGGCTACACCTTC
abundance: .
j_gene: TRBJ1-2
d_gene: .
v_gene: TRBV6-1

CDR3aa: CASSKGQGVSYEQYF
CDR3nt: TGTGCCAGCAGCAAGGGACAGGGGGTCTCCTACGAGCAGTACTTC
abundance: .
j_gene: TRBJ2-7
d_gene: TRBD1
v_gene: TRBV11-2

CDR3aa: CASSWGHHGYTF
CDR3nt: TGTGCCAGCAGCTGGGGGCATCATGGCTACACCTTC
abundance: .
j_gene: TRBJ1-2
d_gene: .
v_gene: TRBV7-7

CDR3aa: CASSQQGYEQYF
CDR3nt: TGTGCCAGCAGTCAACAGGGCTACGAGCAGTACTTC
abundance: .
j_gene: TRBJ2-7
d_gene: .
v_gene: TRBV6-5

CDR3aa: CASSFQGPLAGGPTDTQYF
CDR3nt: TGTGCCAGCAGCTTTCAAGGACCACTAGCGGGGGGACCCACAGATACGCAGTATTTT
abundance: .
j_gene: TRBJ2-3
d_gene: TRBD2
v_gene: TRBV7-9

CDR3aa: CASSIKGEQYF
CDR3nt: TGTGCCAGTAGTATCAAGGGGGAGCAGTACTTC
abundance: .
j_gene: TRBJ2-7
d_gene: .
v_gene: TRBV19

CDR3aa: CASSLDRGTEAFF
CDR3nt: TGTGCCAGCAGCTTGGACAGGGGAACTGAAGCTTTCTTT
abundance: .
j_gene: TRBJ1-1
d_gene: TRBD1
v_gene: TRBV11-3

CDR3aa: CASSTLGGYTEAFF
CDR3nt: TGTGCCAGTAGTACCCTTGGGGGGTACACTGAAGCTTTCTTT
abundance: .
j_gene: TRBJ1-1
d_gene: .
v_gene: TRBV19

CDR3aa: CASRITGLDSPLHF
CDR3nt: TGTGCCAGCAGGATAACAGGGCTGGATTCACCCCTCCACTTT
abundance: .
j_gene: TRBJ1-6
d_gene: .
v_gene: TRBV6-5

CDR3aa: CASSSPGGSSGADTQYF
CDR3nt: TGTGCCAGCAGCTCACCCGGGGGAAGTTCCGGGGCAGATACGCAGTATTTT
abundance: .
j_gene: TRBJ2-3
d_gene: .
v_gene: TRBV5-4

CDR3aa: CASSYGTGNYGYTF
CDR3nt: TGTGCCAGCAGCTACGGGACAGGGAACTATGGCTACACCTTC
abundance: .
j_gene: TRBJ1-2
d_gene: TRBD1
v_gene: TRBV14

CDR3aa: CASSSAEYQETQYF
CDR3nt: TGTGCCAGCAGTTCTGCGGAATACCAAGAGACCCAGTACTTC
abundance: .
j_gene: TRBJ2-5
d_gene: .
v_gene: TRBV27

CDR3aa: CASSLVLGGPETQYF
CDR3nt: TGTGCCAGCAGCTTAGTCTTGGGGGGACCAGAGACCCAGTACTTC
abundance: .
j_gene: TRBJ2-5
d_gene: .
v_gene: TRBV7-9

CDR3aa: CASSFDMEELFF
CDR3nt: TGTGCCAGCAGCTTTGACATGGAGGAGCTGTTTTTT
abundance: .
j_gene: TRBJ2-2
d_gene: .
v_gene: TRBV7-9

CDR3aa: CSAGAGKLFF
CDR3nt: TGCAGTGCGGGGGCGGGAAAACTGTTTTTT
abundance: .
j_gene: TRBJ1-4
d_gene: .
v_gene: TRBV20-1

CDR3aa: CASSPEAYRGGEKLFF
CDR3nt: TGTGCCAGCAGCCCTGAGGCGTATAGAGGTGGAGAAAAACTGTTTTTT
abundance: .
j_gene: TRBJ1-4
d_gene: .
v_gene: TRBV7-6

CDR3aa: CASSESHRGKDEQFF
CDR3nt: TGCGCCAGCAGTGAGTCCCACCGAGGGAAGGATGAGCAGTTCTTC
abundance: .
j_gene: TRBJ2-1
d_gene: .
v_gene: TRBV10-2

CDR3aa: CASSQTGVDSPLHF
CDR3nt: TGTGCCAGCAGTCAGACAGGGGTAGATTCACCCCTCCACTTT
abundance: .
j_gene: TRBJ1-6
d_gene: TRBD1
v_gene: TRBV6-6

CDR3aa: CASSELRGPANTEAFF
CDR3nt: TGTGCCAGCAGTGAATTAAGGGGCCCGGCGAACACTGAAGCTTTCTTT
abundance: .
j_gene: TRBJ1-1
d_gene: .
v_gene: TRBV6-1

CDR3aa: CASSPPLLREGAKNIQYF
CDR3nt: TGTGCCAGCAGCCCTCCCCTTCTCCGGGAAGGAGCCAAAAACATTCAGTACTTC
abundance: .
j_gene: TRBJ2-4
d_gene: .
v_gene: TRBV3-1/TRBV3-2

CDR3aa: CASSPTGTGKNYGYTF
CDR3nt: TGTGCCAGCAGCCCAACCGGGACAGGAAAGAACTATGGCTACACCTTC
abundance: .
j_gene: TRBJ1-2
d_gene: TRBD1
v_gene: TRBV11-2

CDR3aa: CASSLGDTSWANTGELFF
CDR3nt: TGTGCCAGCAGCTTAGGGGACACCTCCTGGGCGAACACCGGGGAGCTGTTTTTT
abundance: .
j_gene: TRBJ2-2
d_gene: .
v_gene: TRBV7-6

CDR3aa: CASSPGTSGGGLNNEQFF
CDR3nt: TGTGCCAGCAGCCCCGGGACTAGCGGGGGGGGCCTAAACAATGAGCAGTTCTTC
abundance: .
j_gene: TRBJ2-1
d_gene: TRBD2
v_gene: TRBV7-9

CDR3aa: CASSPLAGGPNEQFF
CDR3nt: TGTGCCAGTAGTCCCTTAGCGGGGGGGCCCAATGAGCAGTTCTTC
abundance: .
j_gene: TRBJ2-1
d_gene: TRBD2
v_gene: TRBV19

CDR3aa: CASSLGQGSPLHF
CDR3nt: TGTGCCAGCAGTTTGGGACAGGGTTCACCCCTCCACTTT
abundance: .
j_gene: TRBJ1-6
d_gene: TRBD1
v_gene: TRBV12-3/TRBV12-4

CDR3aa: CASSEGVGGPYGYTF
CDR3nt: TGTGCCAGCAGTGAAGGAGTAGGGGGACCATATGGCTACACCTTC
abundance: .
j_gene: TRBJ1-2
d_gene: .
v_gene: TRBV6-1

CDR3aa: CASSDIVGTETNTGELFF
CDR3nt: TGTGCCAGCAGTGATATCGTAGGGACAGAAACGAACACCGGGGAGCTGTTTTTT
abundance: .
j_gene: TRBJ2-2
d_gene: TRBD1
v_gene: TRBV6-1

CDR3aa: CASSEGSTGDLSGANVLTF
CDR3nt: TGTGCCAGCAGTGAAGGGAGTACAGGGGACCTCTCTGGGGCCAACGTCCTGACTTTC
abundance: .
j_gene: TRBJ2-6
d_gene: TRBD1
v_gene: TRBV6-1

CDR3aa: CASSQGGASKYYGYTF
CDR3nt: TGTGCCAGCAGCCAAGGAGGAGCCTCGAAGTACTATGGCTACACCTTC
abundance: .
j_gene: TRBJ1-2
d_gene: .
v_gene: TRBV3-1/TRBV3-2

CDR3aa: CAISDSGAETQYF
CDR3nt: TGTGCCATCAGTGATAGTGGGGCGGAGACCCAGTACTTC
abundance: once
j_gene: TRBJ2-5
d_gene: .
v_gene: TRBV10-3

CDR3aa: CSVAGGRIDTQYF
CDR3nt: TGCAGCGTTGCGGGGGGGCGCATAGATACGCAGTATTTT
abundance: .
j_gene: TRBJ2-3
d_gene: TRBD2
v_gene: TRBV29-1

CDR3aa: CASIGTGGASGELFF
CDR3nt: TGCGCCAGCATTGGTACAGGGGGCGCATCCGGGGAGCTGTTTTTT
abundance: once
j_gene: TRBJ2-2
d_gene: TRBD1
v_gene: TRBV5-1

CDR3aa: CASSVQGPRNEKLFF
CDR3nt: TGTGCCAGCAGTGTACAGGGGCCGAGAAATGAAAAACTGTTTTTT
abundance: .
j_gene: TRBJ1-4
d_gene: TRBD1
v_gene: TRBV2

CDR3aa: CATSRDRFDSNQPQHF
CDR3nt: TGTGCCACCAGCAGAGACAGATTTGATAGCAATCAGCCCCAGCATTTT
abundance: .
j_gene: TRBJ1-5
d_gene: .
v_gene: TRBV15